The 9 T cell receptor beta chains listed next were all sequenced from one sample in a study of T cell changes during pregnancy in multiple sclerosis. Some clones are missing from TCRdb's copy, which holds only in-frame ones; the method was immunoSEQ multiplex PCR. The data hold nearly 80,000 clones, with approximately 94% observed a single time. Sequenced here: CD4+ T cells from peripheral blood mononuclear cells, sampled before pregnancy. Source of these receptors: a female donor with multiple sclerosis, enrolled in a pregnancy study.

V usage is TRBV7-2 and J usage is TRBJ1-2; TRBD1 agrees at 12 bases. Germline V CDR1 and CDR2: SGHTA, FQGNSA. The trim removed 4 bases at V and 4 bases at J, leaving 4 bases unmatched. The CDR3 extends over 15 amino acids. As DNA, the CDR3 is TGTGCCAGCAGCTGGGGGACAGGGGGCAGCTATGGCTACACCTTC. Translated: CASSWGTGGSYGYTF. The full variable domain, with the rest looked up from reference TRBV7-2 and TRBJ1-2, is GAGVSQSPSNKVTEKGKDVELRCDPISGHTALYWYRQSLGQGLEFLIYFQGNSAPDKSGLPSDRFSAERTGGSVSTLTIQRTQQEDSAVYLCASSWGTGGSYGYTFGSGTRLTVV.

The chain uses TRBV5-4 and TRBJ2-1, with 7 bases lining up with TRBD2. Germline CDR1 is SGHNT and CDR2 is YYREEE (reference sequence). V trimming: 0 bases; J trimming: 3 bases; junction bases outside the gene matches: 3. CDR3 length equals 15 residues. CDR3 nucleotides: TGTGCCAGCAGCTTGGCTAGCGGAATCTACAATGAGCAGTTCTTC. Translating gives CASSLASGIYNEQFF.

This chain connects TRBV4-1 to TRBJ1-6; 7 bases match TRBD1. Trimming took 4 bases from V and 5 from J; bases not matched to a gene: 5. This CDR3 has 15 residues. Per the germline V gene, CDR1 is MGHRA and CDR2 is YSYEKL. The CDR3: CASSPGTVNNSPLHF. The CDR3 nucleotides are TGCGCCAGCAGCCCGGGGACAGTCAATAATTCACCCCTCCACTTT.

The chain uses TRBV7-9 and TRBJ1-6; D is possibly TRBD1 (6 bases). The CDR3 consists of 14 residues. V was clipped by 3 bases and J by 10 bases, with 13 bases between them. Germline assignment: CDR1 SEHNR and CDR2 FQNEAQ (reference sequence). Here the CDR3 DNA reads TGTGCCAGCAGCTTTCTTACAGGGAAATCACCCCTCCACTTT. Protein: CASSFLTGKSPLHF.

This chain uses TRBV2 with TRBJ1-4, with a tentative D call TRBD1 (5 bases). Germline V lookup: CDR1 SNHLY, CDR2 FYNNEI. The CDR3 is made up of 14 amino acids. V lost 6 bases and J 4 bases, leaving 12 bases between the germline ends. The CDR3 is CASRRGSGNEKLFF. Written as DNA, the CDR3 is TGTGCCAGCAGAAGGGGATCGGGTAATGAAAAACTGTTTTTT. Combining the CDR3 with reference TRBV2 and TRBJ1-4 gives the whole variable domain EPEVTQTPSHQVTQMGQEVILRCVPISNHLYFYWYRQILGQKVEFLVSFYNNEISEKSEIFDDQFSVERPDGSNFTLKIRSTKLEDSAMYFCASRRGSGNEKLFFGSGTQLSVL.

This CDR3 reads CASSFTSPNYNEQFF. CDR3 DNA sequence: TGTGCCAGCAGCTTTACTAGTCCAAATTACAATGAGCAGTTCTTC. This sequence joins TRBV5-4 and TRBJ2-1; TRBD2 might be the D (5 bases). The V and J ends lost 2 bases and 4 bases respectively, with 13 bases between them. This CDR3 is built from 15 residues. Germline CDR1 reads SGHNT; CDR2 reads YYREEE (reference sequence).

Of note for this clone: This specimen includes other DNA sequences encoding the same CDR3. The chain is built from TRBV9 and TRBJ2-5; TRBD2 agrees at 11 bases. There are 15 residues in the CDR3. The germline V gene has CDR1 SGDLS and CDR2 YYNGEE. With V trimmed by 0 bases and J by 4 bases, 2 bases remained unmatched. The DNA for the CDR3 is TGTGCCAGCAGCGTAGGTCTAGCGGGGGGAGAGACCCAGTACTTC. This encodes CASSVGLAGGETQYF.

The chain has TRBV14 and TRBJ2-2, with 8 bases matching TRBD1. CDR1 and CDR2 from the germline V gene are SGHDN and FVKESK. This CDR3 comprises 15 residues. The J segment lost 7 bases and the V segment lost 4 bases, leaving 8 bases of the junction unmatched. CDR3 coding DNA: TGTGCCAGCAGCCCCGGGACAGGAAGGATCGGGGAGCTGTTTTTT. It codes for CASSPGTGRIGELFF.

As regards this clone: Other DNA sequences from this sample encode an identical CDR3 as well. CDR3 in amino acids: CASSPGQAEAFF. The CDR3 DNA reads as TGTGCCAGCTCACCAGGCCAGGCCGAAGCTTTCTTT. V usage is TRBV18 and J usage is TRBJ1-1, with D unclear. V was trimmed by 2 bases and J by 8 bases, leaving 9 bases between them. The CDR3 covers 12 residues. The germline CDR1 and CDR2 sequences are KGHSH and LQKENI.